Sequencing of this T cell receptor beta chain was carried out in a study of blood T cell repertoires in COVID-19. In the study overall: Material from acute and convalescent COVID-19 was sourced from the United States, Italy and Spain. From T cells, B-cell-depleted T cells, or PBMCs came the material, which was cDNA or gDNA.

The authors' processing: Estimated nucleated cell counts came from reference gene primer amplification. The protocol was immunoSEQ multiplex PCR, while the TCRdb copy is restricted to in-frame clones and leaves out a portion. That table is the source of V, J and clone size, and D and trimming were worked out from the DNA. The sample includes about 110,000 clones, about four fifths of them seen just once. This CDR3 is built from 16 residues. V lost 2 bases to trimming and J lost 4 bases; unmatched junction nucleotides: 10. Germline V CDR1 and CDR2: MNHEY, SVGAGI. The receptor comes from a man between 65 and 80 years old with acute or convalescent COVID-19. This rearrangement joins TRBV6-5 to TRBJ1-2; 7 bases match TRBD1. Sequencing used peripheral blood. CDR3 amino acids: CASSYRSTGQGYGYTF. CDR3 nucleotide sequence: TGTGCCAGCAGTTACCGGTCGACAGGGCAGGGCTATGGCTACACCTTC.